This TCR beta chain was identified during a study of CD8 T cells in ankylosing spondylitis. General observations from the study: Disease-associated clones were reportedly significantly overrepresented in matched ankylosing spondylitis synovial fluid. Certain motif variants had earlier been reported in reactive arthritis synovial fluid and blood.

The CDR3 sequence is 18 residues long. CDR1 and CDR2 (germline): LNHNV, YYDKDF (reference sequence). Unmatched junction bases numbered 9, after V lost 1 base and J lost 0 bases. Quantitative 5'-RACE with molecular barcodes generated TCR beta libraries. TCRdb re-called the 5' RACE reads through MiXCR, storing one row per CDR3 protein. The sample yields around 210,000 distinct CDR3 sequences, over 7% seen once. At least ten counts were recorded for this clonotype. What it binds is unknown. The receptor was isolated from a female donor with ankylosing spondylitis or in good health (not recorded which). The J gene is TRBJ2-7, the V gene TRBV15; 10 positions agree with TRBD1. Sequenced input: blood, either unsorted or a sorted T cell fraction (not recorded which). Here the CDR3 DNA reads TGTGCCACCAGCAGAGGCGTGTGGGACAGGGGAGTCTCCTACGAGCAGTACTTC. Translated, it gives CATSRGVWDRGVSYEQYF. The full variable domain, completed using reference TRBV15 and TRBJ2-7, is DAMVIQNPRYQVTQFGKPVTLSCSQTLNHNVMYWYQQKSSQAPKLLFHYYDKDFNNEADTPDNFQSRRPNTSFCFLDIRSPGLGDTAMYLCATSRGVWDRGVSYEQYFGPGTRLTVT.